This T cell receptor (beta chain) was identified in a study of T-cell reconstitution after alpha-beta-depleted transplantation in children. This sample's TCRbeta library carried unique molecular identifier barcodes. A single record per CDR3 protein comes from TCRdb applying MiXCR to the PCR reads. The repertoire has around 680,000 distinct CDR3 sequences, about 15% of them found once; the top ten carry approximately 1%. This clonotype was observed at least ten times. The germline V gene has CDR1 SGHKS and CDR2 YYEKEE (reference sequence). The J segment lost 6 bases and the V segment lost 6 bases, leaving 10 bases of the junction unmatched. The CDR3 has 15 amino acids.

The J gene is TRBJ2-1, the V gene TRBV5-5, with 9 positions matching TRBD1. The starting material was PBMCs from the stem cell graft donor, obtained from the stem cell graft. The sequence derives from a human donor who donated a stem cell graft to a child with acute myeloid leukemia. The DNA for the CDR3 is TGTGCCAGCATCCTTTTTCCGGGACAGGGCAATGAGCAGTTCTTC. The encoded protein is CASILFPGQGNEQFF.